This TCR beta chain was retrieved from a study of blood T cell repertoires in COVID-19. Turning to the study itself: Samples representing acute and convalescent COVID-19 were sourced from the United States, Italy and Spain. Sample material is recorded as cDNA or gDNA derived from T cells, B-cell-depleted T cells, or PBMCs.

V gave up 5 bases and J gave up 6 bases, with 16 bases separating them. Germline CDR1 KGHDR, CDR2 SFDVKD. The CDR3 length is 15 residues. Authors' methods: Amplification from reference gene primers served as the basis for estimated nucleated cell counts. Measured with immunoSEQ multiplex PCR; TCRdb has only the in-frame clones, and not every one. V, J and clone size derive from that table, while D and trimming were established from the DNA sequence. The repertoire holds approximately 180,000 clones, with about three quarters as singletons. Source material: peripheral blood. The chain recombines TRBV24-1 with TRBJ1-5; weak D call: TRBD1 (5 bases). This TCR came from a woman in her 70s with acute or convalescent COVID-19. The CDR3, as DNA: TGTGCCACCAGTGGATCAATTGGGGCGTTTCAGCCCCAGCATTTT. Encoded protein: CATSGSIGAFQPQHF.